Presented here are 32 T cell receptor beta chains from one specimen sequenced in a study of lymphopenia after photon versus proton radiotherapy. TCRdb's copy holds only in-frame clones and misses some; the assay was immunoSEQ multiplex PCR. Of approximately 170,000 clones in the sample, about nine tenths are singletons; the top ten hold roughly 4.7%. The sample consisted of peripheral blood, taken from a patient treated with photon-based radiotherapy. The receptors come from a man aged 50-59 years with gastric cancer.

This clone was seen just once. The chain links TRBV7-9 to TRBJ2-7; tentative D call: TRBD2 (6 bases). Germline lookup yields CDR1 SEHNR and CDR2 FQNEAQ (reference sequence). This CDR3 spans 15 amino acids. Trimming pared 0 bases from V and 3 bases from J, leaving 12 bases between. The CDR3 protein is CASSLAGGRIYEQYF. For the CDR3, the DNA is TGTGCCAGCAGCTTAGCGGGGGGACGGATCTACGAGCAGTACTTC.

V is TRBV19 and J is TRBJ1-5; D uncertain. The germline CDR1 and CDR2 sequences are LNHDA and SQIVND (reference sequence). This CDR3 has 13 amino acids. The germline V and J ends were trimmed by 5 bases and 0 bases, with 5 bases remaining between them. The CDR3 region is CASSVSSNQPQHF. The DNA for the CDR3 is TGTGCCAGTAGTGTCAGTAGCAATCAGCCCCAGCATTTT.

This chain connects TRBV9 to TRBJ2-7; D call uncertain. The V gene's germline CDR1 is SGDLS and CDR2 YYNGEE. The CDR3 spans 14 residues. Trimming pared 0 bases from V and 7 bases from J, leaving 14 bases between. The CDR3: CASSVVGSSFEQYF. The CDR3 DNA reads as TGTGCCAGCAGCGTAGTTGGTTCGTCGTTTGAGCAGTACTTC.

This chain links TRBV11-2 with TRBJ2-7; D unresolved. Trimming left V 4 bases short and J 0 bases short, with 19 bases between. The germline V gene has CDR1 SGHAT and CDR2 FQNNGV. This CDR3 has 17 residues. For the CDR3, the DNA is TGTGCCAGCAGCTCTTTTCCCGGAAATCCAAGCTCCTACGAGCAGTACTTC. It is translated as CASSSFPGNPSSYEQYF.

The V gene is TRBV2, the J gene TRBJ1-1, with 8 bases matching TRBD1. The CDR3 runs to 15 residues. Trimming at V came to 5 bases and at J to 2 bases, leaving 7 bases not matched to a gene. The V gene's germline CDR1 is SNHLY and CDR2 FYNNEI. The CDR3 reads CASSWTGSENTEAFF. The CDR3 bases are TGTGCCAGCAGTTGGACAGGGAGCGAAAACACTGAAGCTTTCTTT.

This clone occurred a few times. The chain carries TRBV2 and TRBJ2-7; D unclear. Germline CDR1 reads SNHLY; CDR2 reads FYNNEI. This CDR3 comprises 11 residues. Trimming shortened V by 6 bases and J by 4 bases, and 7 bases separated the two germline ends. The CDR3 spells CASRAEYEQYF. The CDR3, as DNA: TGTGCCAGCAGGGCTGAATACGAGCAGTACTTC.

The V and J genes are TRBV18 and TRBJ2-2; D not resolved. The CDR3 is 15 residues long. V lost 1 base and J 2 bases, leaving 8 bases between the germline ends. Germline-derived CDR1 and CDR2 are KGHSH and LQKENI. The CDR3 DNA is TGTGCCAGCTCACCACTAACAGCCAACACCGGGGAGCTGTTTTTT. This translates into CASSPLTANTGELFF.

This chain links TRBV19 with TRBJ1-5; 8 bases are a match to TRBD1. The trim removed 5 bases at V and 0 bases at J, leaving 0 bases unmatched. CDR1 and CDR2 (germline): LNHDA, SQIVND (reference sequence). This CDR3 spans 14 amino acids. The CDR3 reads CASSGQGSNQPQHF. The CDR3 nucleotides are TGTGCCAGTAGTGGACAGGGTAGCAATCAGCCCCAGCATTTT.

This rearrangement joins TRBV9 to TRBJ2-3; D is uncertain. Per the germline V gene, CDR1 is SGDLS and CDR2 is YYNGEE. The CDR3 contains 15 residues. Trimming took 0 bases from V and 2 from J, leaving 10 bases between them. DNA for the CDR3: TGTGCCAGCAGCGTAGGGCCTCTCCCCACAGATACGCAGTATTTT. Its protein product is CASSVGPLPTDTQYF.

The rearrangement uses TRBV7-2 and TRBJ2-7, with TRBD2 identical over 7 bases. The germline V gene has CDR1 SGHTA and CDR2 FQGNSA. V lost 2 bases and J lost 5; bases outside the gene matches: 9. The length of the CDR3 is 15 residues. CDR3 DNA sequence: TGTGCCAGCAGCTTAAGAACGGGAGGTCTCAACGAGCAGTACTTC. Translating it yields CASSLRTGGLNEQYF.

The chain couples TRBV30 to TRBJ2-1, with 7 nucleotides matching TRBD2. Germline CDR1 and CDR2: GTSNPN and SVGIG (reference sequence). With V trimmed by 3 bases and J by 0 bases, 5 bases remained unmatched. The CDR3 sequence is 15 residues long. CDR3 region: CAWRLALSSYNEQFF. CDR3 bases: TGTGCCTGGAGACTAGCGCTCAGCTCCTACAATGAGCAGTTCTTC.

The chain recombines TRBV28 with TRBJ1-5; TRBD1 matches at 10 bases. V was pared by 9 bases and J by 1 base, with 9 bases of the junction left unmatched. CDR3 size: 16 residues. CDR1 and CDR2 from the germline V gene are MDHEN and SYDVKM. CDR3 bases: TGTGCCAGTTGCCGGGACAGGGGTTTAAGCAATCAGCCCCAGCATTTT. This sequence encodes CASCRDRGLSNQPQHF.

The chain joins TRBV19 to TRBJ1-5; possibly TRBD1 for D (5 bases). CDR1 is LNHDA and CDR2 is SQIVND in the germline V gene (reference sequence). The CDR3 is made up of 15 amino acids. V was shortened by 9 bases and J by 1 base, with 16 bases between the two germline ends. CDR3 protein: CASLPGTLSNQPQHF. In DNA form, the CDR3 reads TGTGCCAGCCTACCCGGGACCCTAAGCAATCAGCCCCAGCATTTT.

This chain joins TRBV9 and TRBJ2-1, with no clear D. The germline CDR1 and CDR2 sequences are SGDLS and YYNGEE. This CDR3 contains 15 residues. V lost 4 bases and J 0 bases, leaving 11 bases between the germline ends. The CDR3 DNA sequence: TGTGCCAGCAGCTCCCAACGAAGCTCCTACAATGAGCAGTTCTTC. Translated, it gives CASSSQRSSYNEQFF.

V is TRBV25-1 and J is TRBJ2-1, with TRBD2 identical over 7 bases. The J segment lost 0 bases and the V segment lost 3 bases, leaving 8 bases of the junction unmatched. The CDR3 consists of 17 residues. In germline, CDR1 is MGHDK, CDR2 SYGVNS. CDR3 nucleotides: TGTGCCAGCAGTGATCCCCTAGCGGCCAGCTCCTACAATGAGCAGTTCTTC. Translating it yields CASSDPLAASSYNEQFF. Full variable domain (rest looked up from reference TRBV25-1 and TRBJ2-1): EADIYQTPRYLVIGTGKKITLECSQTMGHDKMYWYQQDPGMELHLIHYSYGVNSTEKGDLSSESTVSRIRTEHFPLTLESARPSHTSQYLCASSDPLAASSYNEQFFGPGTRLTVL.

The V and J genes are TRBV5-5 and TRBJ1-1, with 9 positions matching TRBD1. From germline, CDR1 is SGHKS and CDR2 YYEKEE (reference sequence). J gave up 0 bases and V 1 base, and 7 bases lay outside the gene matches. CDR3 length: 17 amino acids. Written as DNA, the CDR3 is TGTGCCAGCAGCTTGAAAGGGACAGGGCACATGAACACTGAAGCTTTCTTT. Protein sequence: CASSLKGTGHMNTEAFF.

The chain combines TRBV6-1 with TRBJ1-1; D call uncertain. V was shortened by 0 bases and J by 5 bases, with 7 bases between the two germline ends. The CDR3 is 13 amino acids. The V gene's germline CDR1 is MNHNS and CDR2 SASEGT. DNA for the CDR3: TGTGCCAGCAGTGAAGCGCGGTGGACTGAAGCTTTCTTT. It yields the protein CASSEARWTEAFF.

This chain uses TRBV19 with TRBJ1-2; D possibly corresponds to TRBD1 (6 bases). The CDR3 length is 14 residues. Germline V lookup: CDR1 LNHDA, CDR2 SQIVND (reference sequence). V lost 7 bases, J lost 7 bases, and 19 bases lay in between. The CDR3: CASTPLTGSGGYTF. DNA for the CDR3: TGTGCCAGTACCCCTCTAACAGGGAGTGGTGGCTACACCTTC. The full variable domain, rest sourced from reference TRBV19 and TRBJ1-2, is DGGITQSPKYLFRKEGQNVTLSCEQNLNHDAMYWYRQDPGQGLRLIYYSQIVNDFQKGDIAEGYSVSREKKESFPLTVTSAQKNPTAFYLCASTPLTGSGGYTFGSGTRLTVV.

The chain is built from TRBV30 and TRBJ1-5; D gene uncertain. This CDR3 has 14 amino acids. The V gene's germline CDR1 is GTSNPN and CDR2 SVGIG (reference sequence). V lost 2 bases to trimming and J lost 0 bases, with 8 bases between them. CDR3 DNA sequence: TGTGCCTGGAGTCGACAAGATAGCAATCAGCCCCAGCATTTT. Its protein product is CAWSRQDSNQPQHF.

The chain joins TRBV19 to TRBJ2-5; 11 nucleotides match TRBD2. The V gene's germline CDR1 is LNHDA and CDR2 SQIVND (reference sequence). V shed 4 bases, J shed 5 bases, and the junction held 9 bases outside the gene matches. This CDR3 comprises 16 residues. CDR3 nucleotide sequence: TGTGCCAGTAGTACCAGAAGAATAGCGGGAGGGGAGACCCAGTACTTC. Amino acid sequence: CASSTRRIAGGETQYF.

The rearrangement uses TRBV6-6 and TRBJ1-1; a weak D match, TRBD1 (6 bases). Trimming removed 8 bases from V and 6 bases from J, with 22 bases in between. CDR1 and CDR2 from the germline V gene are MNHNY and SVGAGI (reference sequence). The CDR3 is made up of 15 amino acids. The CDR3 is CASFGGGHSMAEAFF. As DNA, the CDR3 is TGTGCCAGCTTCGGGGGCGGACATTCGATGGCTGAAGCTTTCTTT.

CDR3: CASSKRDNTEAFF. The CDR3 DNA is TGTGCCAGCTCAAAGCGGGACAACACTGAAGCTTTCTTT. The chain links TRBV18 to TRBJ1-1, with D maybe TRBD1 (5 bases). Germline V gene sequence: CDR1 KGHSH, CDR2 LQKENI. The CDR3 runs to 13 residues. V lost 5 bases and J 2 bases, leaving 9 bases between the germline ends.

This clone was observed a single time. The chain couples TRBV29-1 to TRBJ2-7; D might be TRBD1 (6 bases). CDR1 SQVTM and CDR2 ANQGSEA come from the germline V gene. V lost 5 bases to trimming and J lost 6 bases, with 14 bases between them. The CDR3 loop spans 12 amino acids. The CDR3 DNA is TGCAGCGTTTACACAGGGTACGGCGAGCAGTACTTC. Translated: CSVYTGYGEQYF.

V usage is TRBV18 and J usage is TRBJ1-1, with D unresolved. The CDR3 extends over 13 amino acids. Germline V gene data show CDR1 as KGHSH and CDR2 as LQKENI. V gave up 8 bases and J gave up 1 base, with 11 bases separating them. The CDR3 region has the DNA TGTGCCAGCAGGGAGAGCCCGAACACTGAAGCTTTCTTT. It codes for CASRESPNTEAFF.

The chain employs TRBV27 and TRBJ1-4; unclear D gene. This CDR3 spans 14 amino acids. Trimming stripped 6 bases from V and 0 bases from J, with 8 bases between. Germline V lookup: CDR1 MNHEY, CDR2 SMNVEV (reference sequence). The CDR3 bases are TGTGCCAGCAGCCGAGCGTCAACTAATGAAAAACTGTTTTTT. Translated: CASSRASTNEKLFF.

The gene calls are TRBV7-2 and TRBJ2-1, with D unclear. The CDR3 is 14 residues long. Germline CDR1 reads SGHTA; CDR2 reads FQGNSA. The V gene lost 8 bases and the J gene lost 0 bases, with 11 bases spanning the gap. The CDR3 DNA reads TGTGCCAGCGCAGGACCGAGCTCCTACAATGAGCAGTTCTTC. Protein: CASAGPSSYNEQFF.

J is TRBJ2-3 and V is TRBV7-9, with D possibly TRBD1 on 5 matching bases. With 6 bases removed from V and 4 bases from J, the gap between germline ends came to 17 bases. Germline values: CDR1 SEHNR, CDR2 FQNEAQ (reference sequence). The CDR3 spans 15 residues. CDR3 region: CASSYGQSLADTQYF. CDR3 nucleotide sequence: TGTGCCAGCAGTTATGGACAATCGCTAGCAGATACGCAGTATTTT.

The chain carries TRBV4-2 and TRBJ1-1, with no clear D. Between the trimmed V and J ends, which lost 1 base and 1 base, there was a span of 16 bases. Per the germline V gene, CDR1 is LGHNA and CDR2 is YNFKEQ. CDR3 length: 17 residues. Written as DNA, the CDR3 is TGTGCCAGCAGCCAAGCCGGCGGAATCACACAGAACACTGAAGCTTTCTTT. This sequence encodes CASSQAGGITQNTEAFF.

J is TRBJ2-7 and V is TRBV11-2; 9 positions match TRBD2. This CDR3 region has 15 residues. Germline assignment: CDR1 SGHAT and CDR2 FQNNGV. V lost 0 bases, J lost 3 bases, and 3 bases stayed unmatched. The CDR3 sequence is CASSLELAGYYEQYF. The CDR3 DNA is TGTGCCAGCAGCTTAGAGCTAGCGGGGTACTACGAGCAGTACTTC.

This clone was counted once. Other DNA sequences in this sample translate to the same CDR3. The chain is built from TRBV29-1 and TRBJ2-1; 10 bases fit TRBD1. The germline CDR1 and CDR2 sequences are SQVTM and ANQGSEA. V lost 6 bases to trimming and J lost 4 bases; unmatched junction nucleotides: 0. This CDR3 region has 12 residues. CDR3 residues: CSVGQGYNEQFF. CDR3 coding DNA: TGCAGCGTGGGACAGGGGTACAATGAGCAGTTCTTC.

This chain joins TRBV7-7 and TRBJ2-5; D is unclear. This CDR3 is built from 13 residues. Trimming left V 5 bases short and J 5 bases short, with 12 bases between. CDR1 SSHAT and CDR2 FNYEAQ come from the germline V gene (reference sequence). CDR3 amino acids: CASSPRYGETQYF. The CDR3 nucleotides are TGTGCCAGCAGCCCTCGATACGGGGAGACCCAGTACTTC.

The V and J genes are TRBV18 and TRBJ2-7, with TRBD1 matching 9 bases. Germline V lookup: CDR1 KGHSH, CDR2 LQKENI. V dropped 3 bases and J dropped 7; count of bases not matched to a gene: 7. The CDR3 runs to 14 residues. CDR3 amino acids: CASSPGTGLGEQYF. DNA for the CDR3: TGTGCCAGCTCACCGGGGACAGGGTTGGGGGAGCAGTACTTC.